This TCR beta chain stems from a study of cytomegalovirus exposure and HLA in healthy donors. Donors consisted of healthy bone marrow donors. General study points: Compared with the roughly 670-donor mean, an Asian-associated ancestry cluster reportedly had fewer N-insertions, according to a later analysis. CMV serostatus was the sole immune exposure data available.

From germline, CDR1 is LNHDA and CDR2 SQIVND (reference sequence). Deletions cut 6 bases from V and 1 base from J, with 18 bases between. The CDR3 extends over 16 amino acids. The PCR was carried out with 60 Vbeta primers and 13 Jbeta primers. Produced via immunoSEQ multiplex PCR; TCRdb's table is partial and in-frame only. This table lists tens of thousands of clones. Comments on this clone: Its matching antigen is unknown.

The receptor was isolated from a woman aged 30 to 39 in good health and CMV-seropositive. The sequenced sample was PBMCs. The rearrangement links TRBV19 to TRBJ1-1; TRBD1 might be the D (5 bases). The CDR3 loop is CASRPRGGTENTEAFF. The CDR3 region has the DNA TGTGCCAGTAGGCCGCGGGGCGGCACAGAGAACACTGAAGCTTTCTTT.